A single sample is the source of the 21 T cell receptor beta chains below, sequenced in a study of shared clonotypes between healthy human individuals. Method: immunoSEQ multiplex PCR; TCRdb's copy keeps in-frame clones and lacks some. The sample consists of roughly 2.1 million clones, 93% of them appearing once. As defined, naive CD8 cells were CD45RO-negative and positively selected for CCR7, with terminally differentiated effector memory CD45RA+ cells excluded. The specimen sequenced was naive CD8+ T cells from PBMCs. The source of these receptors is a man aged 18 to 29 in good health. Some clones in this sample may be carry-over from other donors' samples.

The chain links TRBV27 to TRBJ2-1; D ambiguous. With 5 bases removed from V and 6 bases from J, the gap between germline ends came to 8 bases. The CDR3 has 12 residues. CDR1 and CDR2 (germline): MNHEY, SMNVEV (reference sequence). The CDR3 DNA reads as TGTGCCAGCAGTCCCGGGCCCAATGAGCAGTTCTTC. Encoded protein: CASSPGPNEQFF.

The chain links TRBV5-1 to TRBJ2-3; 9 bases are a match to TRBD2. The junction had 6 bases not matched to a gene; V was cut back by 6 bases and J by 4 bases. The length of the CDR3 is 14 residues. CDR1 is SGHRS and CDR2 is YFSETQ in the germline V gene. The CDR3 region has the DNA TGCGCCAGCAAGGTAGCGGGAGTCCCAGATACGCAGTATTTT. This codes for CASKVAGVPDTQYF. The full variable domain, with the rest looked up from reference TRBV5-1 and TRBJ2-3, is KAGVTQTPRYLIKTRGQQVTLSCSPISGHRSVSWYQQTPGQGLQFLFEYFSETQRNKGNFPGRFSGRQFSNSRSEMNVSTLELGDSALYLCASKVAGVPDTQYFGPGTRLTVL.

This chain links TRBV9 with TRBJ2-3, with D possibly TRBD1 on 5 matching bases. The CDR3 covers 16 residues. Germline lookup yields CDR1 SGDLS and CDR2 YYNGEE. V was trimmed by 0 bases and J by 1 base, leaving 12 bases between them. CDR3 DNA: TGTGCCAGCAGCGTAGGGGGCCCTAGGGGCACAGATACGCAGTATTTT. Protein: CASSVGGPRGTDTQYF. Full variable domain (remainder filled in from reference TRBV9 and TRBJ2-3): DSGVTQTPKHLITATGQRVTLRCSPRSGDLSVYWYQQSLDQGLQFLIQYYNGEERAKGNILERFSAQQFPDLHSELNLSSLELGDSALYFCASSVGGPRGTDTQYFGPGTRLTVL.

The chain links TRBV6-1 to TRBJ1-1, with D possibly matching TRBD1 (5 bases). This CDR3 spans 16 amino acids. V lost 1 base, J lost 4 bases, and 16 bases lay in between. Germline loops: CDR1 MNHNS, CDR2 SASEGT. CDR3 amino acids: CASSEGGAGPGTEAFF. CDR3 DNA sequence: TGTGCCAGCAGTGAAGGAGGGGCCGGGCCGGGCACTGAAGCTTTCTTT.

The rearrangement joins TRBV6-5 to TRBJ2-5; D is possibly TRBD2 (6 bases). The CDR3 totals 12 residues. V gave up 7 bases and J gave up 1 base, with 7 bases separating them. The germline CDR1 and CDR2 sequences are MNHEY and SVGAGI. The CDR3 DNA reads as TGTGCCAGCATGGGGGGCCAAGAGACCCAGTACTTC. It encodes CASMGGQETQYF.

Of note for this clone: The sample has other DNA sequences that encode this CDR3 too. This chain connects TRBV7-9 to TRBJ2-7; TRBD1 might be the D (6 bases). Trimming shortened V by 5 bases and J by 2 bases, and 10 bases separated the two germline ends. Germline CDR1 reads SEHNR; CDR2 reads FQNEAQ (reference sequence). The CDR3 extends over 13 amino acids. The CDR3 here is CASSGGDTYEQYF. The CDR3 nucleotides are TGTGCCAGCAGCGGGGGCGATACCTACGAGCAGTACTTC. Full variable domain (rest looked up from reference TRBV7-9 and TRBJ2-7): DTGVSQNPRHKITKRGQNVTFRCDPISEHNRLYWYRQTLGQGPEFLTYFQNEAQLEKSRLLSDRFSAERPKGSFSTLEIQRTEQGDSAMYLCASSGGDTYEQYFGPGTRLTVT.

Worth noting for this clone: Other DNA sequences in the sample encode the same CDR3. V usage is TRBV5-4 and J usage is TRBJ2-1, with D tentatively TRBD1 (5 bases). Germline assignment: CDR1 SGHNT and CDR2 YYREEE (reference sequence). Deletions cut 0 bases from V and 4 bases from J, with 5 bases between. This CDR3 spans 13 amino acids. CDR3 sequence: CASSLDRYNEQFF. CDR3 DNA sequence: TGTGCCAGCAGCTTGGACAGGTACAATGAGCAGTTCTTC.

The rearrangement uses TRBV29-1 and TRBJ2-2; maybe TRBD2 (5 bases). This CDR3 comprises 13 residues. CDR1 and CDR2 (germline): SQVTM, ANQGSEA. V lost 6 bases and J lost 1, with 9 bases in between. CDR3 loop: CSVAEGNTGELFF. The CDR3 DNA is TGCAGCGTCGCCGAGGGGAACACCGGGGAGCTGTTTTTT.

This chain connects TRBV6-5 to TRBJ1-1; no clear D gene. The CDR3 runs 12 residues. The germline gives CDR1 MNHEY, CDR2 SVGAGI. The V end lost 7 bases, the J end lost 5 bases, and 11 bases lay between the germline ends. CDR3 loop: CASKAIGTEAFF. CDR3 nucleotides: TGTGCCAGCAAAGCGATCGGAACTGAAGCTTTCTTT.

The J gene is TRBJ1-1, the V gene TRBV7-8, with TRBD1 matching over 7 bases. Trimming cost V 5 bases and J 4 bases; bases outside gene matches: 4. This CDR3 is built from 13 residues. CDR1 is SGHVS and CDR2 is FQNEAQ in the germline V gene. The CDR3 region is CASSGRGSTEAFF. The CDR3 DNA follows: TGTGCCAGCAGCGGCAGGGGGTCCACTGAAGCTTTCTTT.

The chain has TRBV5-6 and TRBJ1-5; maybe TRBD1 (6 bases). Germline V gene data show CDR1 as SGHDT and CDR2 as YYEEEE. This CDR3 has 14 amino acids. V dropped 0 bases and J dropped 7 bases, with 11 bases sitting between them. This CDR3 is CASSLAGDGQPQHF. The CDR3 DNA reads as TGTGCCAGCAGCTTGGCAGGGGACGGACAGCCCCAGCATTTT.

The chain employs TRBV7-9 and TRBJ2-7; D is possibly TRBD1 (6 bases). Germline CDR1 is SEHNR and CDR2 is FQNEAQ (reference sequence). V shed 4 bases and J shed 3 bases, with 10 bases lying between them. The CDR3 extends over 13 amino acids. Here the CDR3 DNA reads TGTGCCAGCAGCTCACCACAGGGCTACGAGCAGTACTTC. It encodes CASSSPQGYEQYF.

Details on this clone: Distinct nucleotide sequences in the sample also encode this CDR3. J is TRBJ1-4 and V is TRBV13; D call uncertain. Trimming left V 0 bases short and J 4 bases short, with 6 bases between. This CDR3 spans 14 amino acids. Germline V gene data show CDR1 as PRHDT and CDR2 as FYEKMQ (reference sequence). CDR3 in amino acids: CASSLGRSNEKLFF. The CDR3 DNA follows: TGTGCCAGCAGCTTAGGACGGAGTAATGAAAAACTGTTTTTT.

This sequence joins TRBV7-6 and TRBJ1-1; the D is unclear. The CDR3 extends over 15 amino acids. V was shortened by 5 bases and J by 1 base, with 14 bases between the two germline ends. CDR1 SGHVS and CDR2 FNYEAQ come from the germline V gene. DNA for the CDR3: TGTGCCAGCAGCCCTGCGGGCCGAGCGAACACTGAAGCTTTCTTT. Amino acids: CASSPAGRANTEAFF.

The J gene is TRBJ2-2, the V gene TRBV30; the D is unclear. The CDR3 is made up of 13 amino acids. Germline V lookup: CDR1 GTSNPN, CDR2 SVGIG (reference sequence). Trimming left V 8 bases short and J 1 base short, with 11 bases between. CDR3 bases: TGTGCCGGGGATACCGTGAACACCGGGGAGCTGTTTTTT. It yields the protein CAGDTVNTGELFF.

This clone was found once. The chain links TRBV19 to TRBJ2-2; D gene ambiguous. The CDR3 is made up of 13 amino acids. The V gene's germline CDR1 is LNHDA and CDR2 SQIVND (reference sequence). The V end lost 5 bases, the J end lost 4 bases, and 8 bases lay between the germline ends. The CDR3, as DNA: TGTGCCAGTAGTCCAGCGTTCACCGGGGAGCTGTTTTTT. This sequence encodes CASSPAFTGELFF.

The rearrangement links TRBV5-1 to TRBJ2-1; 9 nucleotides line up with TRBD2. This CDR3 contains 12 residues. The germline V gene has CDR1 SGHRS and CDR2 YFSETQ. V lost 6 bases, J lost 7 bases, and 2 bases stayed unmatched. The CDR3 here is CASKAGGNEQFF. The CDR3 nucleotides read TGCGCCAGCAAGGCGGGAGGGAATGAGCAGTTCTTC.

The chain combines TRBV25-1 with TRBJ1-2; D is uncertain. CDR1 is MGHDK and CDR2 is SYGVNS in the germline V gene. This CDR3 is 15 amino acids long. V gave up 2 bases and J gave up 3 bases, with 13 bases separating them. CDR3 amino acids: CASSELGVSYYGYTF. The CDR3 DNA follows: TGTGCCAGCAGTGAACTTGGCGTATCCTACTATGGCTACACCTTC.

The gene calls are TRBV27 and TRBJ1-5, with D maybe TRBD1 (6 bases). CDR3 length: 15 residues. V was clipped by 6 bases and J by 1 base, with 13 bases between them. The germline V gene encodes CDR1 MNHEY and CDR2 SMNVEV (reference sequence). The CDR3 loop reads CASRAGGGSNQPQHF. The DNA for the CDR3 is TGTGCCAGCAGAGCGGGGGGCGGGAGCAATCAGCCCCAGCATTTT.

The chain combines TRBV4-1 with TRBJ1-5; 8 positions match TRBD1. Trimming cost V 4 bases and J 2 bases; bases outside gene matches: 4. This CDR3 contains 15 residues. Germline loops: CDR1 MGHRA, CDR2 YSYEKL. As DNA, the CDR3 is TGCGCCAGCAGCCTCAGGGGGCTTGGCAATCAGCCCCAGCATTTT. Amino acids: CASSLRGLGNQPQHF.

The rearrangement joins TRBV12-5 to TRBJ2-3; perhaps TRBD2 as D (6 bases). V lost 1 base and J 0 bases, leaving 20 bases between the germline ends. This CDR3 comprises 19 residues. Germline-derived CDR1 and CDR2 are LGHNT and FRNRAP. CDR3 sequence reads: CASGLALPTGAPSTDTQYF. CDR3 DNA: TGTGCTAGTGGTTTGGCACTCCCCACGGGAGCACCTAGCACAGATACGCAGTATTTT.